These 25 T cell receptor beta chains originate from one sample sequenced in a study of technical replicates of blood from a handful of donors. Clones were sequenced by immunoSEQ multiplex PCR, and TCRdb holds only the in-frame ones, with some missing. The sample consists of over 50,000 clones, 80% to 95% of them appearing once. The sample comprised PBMCs. These receptors came from a human donor in good health. Some clones in this sample may be carry-over from other donors' samples.

V usage is TRBV15 and J usage is TRBJ2-2; 7 bases line up with TRBD1. The CDR3 runs to 14 residues. Trimming removed 8 bases from V and 1 base from J; junction bases left unmatched: 4. Germline values: CDR1 LNHNV, CDR2 YYDKDF (reference sequence). Written as DNA, the CDR3 is TGTGCCACCTCCGGGGACAGGAACACCGGGGAGCTGTTTTTT. It translates to CATSGDRNTGELFF. Together with reference TRBV15 and TRBJ2-2, the CDR3 gives the full variable domain: DAMVIQNPRYQVTQFGKPVTLSCSQTLNHNVMYWYQQKSSQAPKLLFHYYDKDFNNEADTPDNFQSRRPNTSFCFLDIRSPGLGDTAMYLCATSGDRNTGELFFGEGSRLTVL.

The genes are TRBV2 and TRBJ2-1; 9 nucleotides match TRBD2. Losses at the gene ends were 7 bases for V and 8 bases for J; bases not matched to a gene: 9. CDR1 is SNHLY and CDR2 is FYNNEI in the germline V gene. The CDR3 runs to 14 residues. CDR3 sequence reads: CASTPSGRIYEQFF. CDR3 DNA: TGTGCCAGCACTCCCAGCGGGAGGATCTATGAGCAGTTCTTC.

The rearrangement uses TRBV28 and TRBJ1-2; 8 bases match TRBD1. Germline CDR1 MDHEN, CDR2 SYDVKM. Germline trimming cut 5 bases from V and 3 bases from J; bases unmatched to any gene: 5. This CDR3 contains 14 residues. The CDR3, as DNA: TGTGCCAGCAGTACTCCGACAGGGGACTATGGCTACACCTTC. It translates to CASSTPTGDYGYTF.

The V and J genes are TRBV5-1 and TRBJ1-1; TRBD1 aligns across 7 bases. Germline loops: CDR1 SGHRS, CDR2 YFSETQ. The trim removed 3 bases at V and 3 bases at J, leaving 11 bases unmatched. The length of the CDR3 is 16 residues. The CDR3 bases are TGCGCCAGCAGCTCACGGACAGGCCCCGCCGACACTGAAGCTTTCTTT. Encoded protein: CASSSRTGPADTEAFF.

The chain uses TRBV5-6 and TRBJ2-4; TRBD1 agrees at 9 bases. V gave up 3 bases and J gave up 5 bases; unmatched junction bases: 9. From germline, CDR1 is SGHDT and CDR2 YYEEEE. The CDR3 has 16 residues. CDR3 bases: TGTGCCAGCAGCTATTATACCGGGACAGGGCAAAACATTCAGTACTTC. Its translation is CASSYYTGTGQNIQYF. The complete variable domain, with remaining parts taken from reference TRBV5-6 and TRBJ2-4, reads DAGVTQSPTHLIKTRGQQVTLRCSPKSGHDTVSWYQQALGQGPQFIFQYYEEEERQRGNFPDRFSGHQFPNYSSELNVNALLLGDSALYLCASSYYTGTGQNIQYFGAGTRLSVL.

The chain joins TRBV4-2 to TRBJ2-5; D possibly corresponds to TRBD2 (5 bases). The V end was cut by 4 bases, the J end by 5 bases, with 14 bases between. CDR3 length: 14 residues. Germline V gene sequence: CDR1 LGHNA, CDR2 YNFKEQ. Written as DNA, the CDR3 is TGTGCCAGCAGCCCTGCCGGGATCGCGGAGACCCAGTACTTC. Encoded protein: CASSPAGIAETQYF.

The rearrangement uses TRBV6-1 and TRBJ1-5, with TRBD1 matching over 7 bases. Germline trimming cut 6 bases from V and 6 bases from J; bases unmatched to any gene: 5. The V gene's germline CDR1 is MNHNS and CDR2 SASEGT. CDR3 length: 13 amino acids. Here the CDR3 reads CASRGDRAQPQHF. CDR3 nucleotides: TGTGCCAGCAGAGGAGACAGGGCTCAGCCCCAGCATTTT.

The gene calls are TRBV29-1 and TRBJ1-1, with D possibly matching TRBD1 (5 bases). The CDR3 length is 12 residues. In germline, CDR1 is SQVTM, CDR2 ANQGSEA. CDR3 in DNA: TGCGGGGGGGTCTTACAAAACACTGAAGCTTTCTTT. Its protein is CGGVLQNTEAFF.

The V call is TRBV2, the J call TRBJ1-3; 7 bases fit TRBD1. This CDR3 comprises 14 residues. The V gene end was trimmed by 7 bases and the J gene end by 4 bases; junction bases not matched to a gene: 7. Germline lookup yields CDR1 SNHLY and CDR2 FYNNEI. This chain's CDR3 is CASMVQGWGNTIYF. CDR3 nucleotides: TGTGCCAGCATGGTACAGGGGTGGGGAAACACCATATATTTT.

This chain links TRBV7-2 with TRBJ1-6; D is unclear. V was clipped by 3 bases and J by 14 bases, with 8 bases between them. Per the germline V gene, CDR1 is SGHTA and CDR2 is FQGNSA. The CDR3 spans 11 residues. The CDR3 sequence is CASSLGRTLHF. In DNA form, the CDR3 reads TGTGCCAGCAGCTTGGGGAGGACCCTCCACTTT.

The chain links TRBV6-1 to TRBJ2-7, with D possibly TRBD1 on 5 matching bases. Trimming left V 6 bases short and J 6 bases short, with 12 bases between. CDR1 is MNHNS, CDR2 SASEGT, per germline. The CDR3 is made up of 12 amino acids. The CDR3 DNA follows: TGTGCCAGCAGCCCGACGCAGGGCGAGCAGTACTTC. As protein: CASSPTQGEQYF.

This clone was found once. The rearrangement links TRBV30 to TRBJ1-2, with D unclear. Germline-derived CDR1 and CDR2 are GTSNPN and SVGIG (reference sequence). This CDR3 region has 14 residues. Trimming removed 7 bases from V and 5 bases from J, with 20 bases in between. This CDR3 reads CALPDYGSGYGYTF. DNA for the CDR3: TGTGCCTTACCCGATTACGGGTCGGGGTATGGCTACACCTTC.

The rearrangement links TRBV30 to TRBJ1-1, with 8 bases that match TRBD1. The CDR3 covers 13 residues. V trimming: 4 bases; J trimming: 0 bases; junction bases outside the gene matches: 1. The germline CDR1 and CDR2 sequences are GTSNPN and SVGIG (reference sequence). The CDR3 DNA follows: TGTGCCTGGAACAGGGGGATGAACACTGAAGCTTTCTTT. Translating gives CAWNRGMNTEAFF.

J is TRBJ2-3 and V is TRBV13, with 7 nucleotides matching TRBD2. The CDR3 covers 15 residues. V trimming: 1 base; J trimming: 5 bases; junction bases outside the gene matches: 6. Per the germline V gene, CDR1 is PRHDT and CDR2 is FYEKMQ (reference sequence). CDR3 bases: TGTGCCAGCAGCTTAGTCGCGGGAGCCCTAGATACGCAGTATTTT. Translated: CASSLVAGALDTQYF.

The table lists this clone with a count of one. This sequence joins TRBV2 and TRBJ2-1, with 14 bases aligning to TRBD2. This CDR3 has 14 amino acids. The germline V gene has CDR1 SNHLY and CDR2 FYNNEI. J lost 9 bases, V lost 6 bases, and 4 bases had no gene match. The CDR3: CASRTSGGAIEQFF. Here the CDR3 DNA reads TGTGCCAGCAGGACTAGCGGGGGGGCCATTGAGCAGTTCTTC.

The rearrangement joins TRBV30 to TRBJ2-3; 9 bases agree with TRBD2. The V gene's germline CDR1 is GTSNPN and CDR2 SVGIG (reference sequence). The ends lost 3 bases at V and 2 bases at J; junction bases unmatched: 15. CDR3 length: 18 amino acids. The DNA of the CDR3 is TGTGCCTGGAGCGGCCACACCAAGCTAGCGGGGATCACAGATACGCAGTATTTT. Amino acids: CAWSGHTKLAGITDTQYF.

This rearrangement joins TRBV9 to TRBJ1-2, with D perhaps TRBD1 (6 bases). The CDR3 sequence is 14 residues long. Germline CDR1 reads SGDLS; CDR2 reads YYNGEE. The V gene lost 0 bases and the J gene lost 4 bases, with 10 bases spanning the gap. CDR3 sequence (DNA): TGTGCCAGCAGCGTAGATACAGGGCCCTATGGCTACACCTTC. Its protein is CASSVDTGPYGYTF.

In nucleotides, the CDR3 is TGCGCCAGCAGTGAGCCTGCTTCCCTTTCGACAGCCTGCTCTGGAAACACCATATATTTT. Its protein is CASSEPASLSTACSGNTIYF. The chain is built from TRBV10-1 and TRBJ1-3; weak D call: TRBD1 (5 bases). CDR1 and CDR2 from the germline V gene are WNHNN and SYGVQD (reference sequence). V was clipped by 2 bases and J by 0 bases, with 23 bases between them. The CDR3 covers 20 residues.

This chain links TRBV19 with TRBJ2-2; 8 nucleotides align to TRBD2. This CDR3 is 15 amino acids long. Germline values: CDR1 LNHDA, CDR2 SQIVND (reference sequence). V lost 4 bases, J lost 5 bases, and 6 bases stayed unmatched. CDR3 sequence reads: CASSTSGRGTGELFF. In DNA, the CDR3 is TGTGCCAGTAGTACCAGCGGGAGAGGGACCGGGGAGCTGTTTTTT.

V gene TRBV4-1 combines with J gene TRBJ2-7; 8 positions agree with TRBD2. Germline trimming cut 4 bases from V and 3 bases from J; bases unmatched to any gene: 5. The CDR3 extends over 14 amino acids. Looked up from germline, CDR1 is MGHRA and CDR2 is YSYEKL. This chain's CDR3 is CASSRPGGNYEQYF. CDR3 bases: TGCGCCAGCAGCCGGCCGGGGGGGAACTACGAGCAGTACTTC.

This chain connects TRBV27 to TRBJ2-7, with 11 bases aligning to TRBD1. The CDR3 covers 16 residues. Germline CDR1 is MNHEY and CDR2 is SMNVEV (reference sequence). V lost 4 bases, J lost 3 bases, and 8 bases stayed unmatched. The CDR3 DNA is TGTGCCAGCAGTTCCCACCGGGACAGGGGGGACTACGAGCAGTACTTC. It translates to CASSSHRDRGDYEQYF.

This clone was counted between two and nine times. This sequence joins TRBV7-9 and TRBJ1-1, with D possibly matching TRBD1 (5 bases). With 3 bases removed from V and 3 bases from J, the gap between germline ends came to 8 bases. CDR1 is SEHNR and CDR2 is FQNEAQ in the germline V gene (reference sequence). CDR3 length: 13 residues. The CDR3 region has the DNA TGTGCCAGCAGCTTTTCCAGGGACACTGAAGCTTTCTTT. Residues: CASSFSRDTEAFF.

This clone was recorded only once. The chain combines TRBV5-1 with TRBJ2-7; D is unresolved. Germline CDR1 SGHRS, CDR2 YFSETQ. Trimming took off 2 bases at V and 4 bases at J, with 16 bases between the two ends. This CDR3 region has 15 residues. Here the CDR3 DNA reads TGCGCCAGCAGCTTAATGGGTAACAGTTGGTACGAGCAGTACTTC. Residues: CASSLMGNSWYEQYF.

The rearrangement joins TRBV6-1 to TRBJ2-5; unclear D gene. Germline CDR1 is MNHNS and CDR2 is SASEGT. The V end lost 8 bases, the J end lost 5 bases, and 6 bases lay between the germline ends. The CDR3 runs to 10 residues. As DNA, the CDR3 is TGTGCCAGCGAGATGGAGACCCAGTACTTC. Amino acids: CASEMETQYF.

This chain joins TRBV2 and TRBJ1-6; D is possibly TRBD1 (6 bases). The V and J ends lost 4 bases and 0 bases respectively, with 16 bases between them. CDR1 and CDR2 (germline): SNHLY, FYNNEI. The CDR3 has 18 residues. The CDR3 sequence: CASSVPGDASSYNSPLHF. CDR3 nucleotide sequence: TGTGCCAGCAGTGTCCCAGGGGACGCGAGCTCCTATAATTCACCCCTCCACTTT.